The text below deals with one T cell receptor (beta chain). This sample is part of a study of blood T cell repertoires in COVID-19. In the study overall: Acute and convalescent COVID-19 specimens originated in the United States, Italy and Spain. T cells, B-cell-depleted T cells, or PBMCs provided the cDNA or gDNA that served as material.

V was clipped by 2 bases and J by 0 bases, with 8 bases between them. Germline lookup yields CDR1 LGHNA and CDR2 YSLEER. This CDR3 is built from 15 residues. TCRdb keeps only in-frame clones here, not all; method: immunoSEQ multiplex PCR. The repertoire holds 35,000 to 50,000 clones, with more than 65% as singletons. This clonotype was sampled from a woman in her sixties with acute or convalescent COVID-19. The rearrangement uses TRBV4-3 and TRBJ1-3; no definite D call. Material: peripheral blood. For the CDR3, the DNA is TGCGCCAGCAGCCAATCAGCGAACTCTGGAAACACCATATATTTT. Amino acids: CASSQSANSGNTIYF.